One and the same sample provided the 30 T cell receptor beta chains below, sequenced in a study of OX40 agonist ivuxolimab in advanced cancers. Only in-frame clones appear in the TCRdb table, and some are missing; sequencing was by immunoSEQ multiplex PCR. The sample lists some 100,000 clones; around nine tenths were seen once. This sample comprised CD4+ or CD8+ T cells sorted from blood, obtained in a trial of the OX40 agonist ivuxolimab. The receptors were gathered from an adult with an advanced solid tumor such as melanoma, head and neck, liver or kidney cancer.

This chain connects TRBV9 to TRBJ2-5, with D perhaps TRBD1 (5 bases). V shed 0 bases and J shed 8 bases, with 17 bases lying between them. This CDR3 is 15 amino acids long. The germline V gene has CDR1 SGDLS and CDR2 YYNGEE. The CDR3 loop is CASSVERGGASTQYF. The CDR3 nucleotides read TGTGCCAGCAGCGTAGAGAGAGGTGGGGCGTCTACCCAGTACTTC.

V gene TRBV5-1 combines with J gene TRBJ2-3, with 9 bases matching TRBD1. The junction had 6 bases not matched to a gene; V was cut back by 0 bases and J by 4 bases. This CDR3 comprises 16 residues. The germline gives CDR1 SGHRS, CDR2 YFSETQ. The CDR3 loop reads CASSLAWTGAADTQYF. The CDR3 DNA is TGCGCCAGCAGCTTGGCCTGGACAGGGGCAGCAGATACGCAGTATTTT.

The DNA for the CDR3 is TGTGCCAGCTCAGCAATAGCGGGTGGGCGTAACGAGCAGTACTTC. Residues: CASSAIAGGRNEQYF. The genes are TRBV18 and TRBJ2-7; 7 nucleotides match TRBD2. This CDR3 region has 15 residues. The V and J ends lost 5 bases and 5 bases, in that order; junction bases with no gene match: 12. Per germline, CDR1 KGHSH and CDR2 LQKENI.

CDR3 region: CASSESKGLLCEQYF. Written as DNA, the CDR3 is TGCGCCAGCAGTGAGTCAAAAGGACTCCTCTGCGAGCAGTACTTC. The chain recombines TRBV10-1 with TRBJ2-7; D perhaps matches TRBD2 (5 bases). This CDR3 contains 15 residues. CDR1 and CDR2 (germline): WNHNN, SYGVQD (reference sequence). The V end lost 0 bases, the J end lost 6 bases, and 15 bases lay between the germline ends.

About this clone itself: A read error may account for a junction end that differs from germline. The chain joins TRBV28 to TRBJ2-7; 11 bases align to TRBD2. The CDR3 runs to 14 residues. The germline V gene has CDR1 MDHEN and CDR2 SYDVKM. CDR3 region: CASSTGLAAEGREF. The CDR3 coding sequence is TGTGCCAGCAGTACGGGACTAGCGGCCGAGGGCCGCGAATTC.

The chain joins TRBV6-1 to TRBJ1-2; D is undetermined. Trimming cost V 2 bases and J 8 bases, with 12 bases left between them. Germline-derived CDR1 and CDR2 are MNHNS and SASEGT. This CDR3 has 13 residues. CDR3 protein: CASSETGSGGYTF. The CDR3 nucleotides read TGTGCCAGCAGTGAAACTGGCAGCGGAGGCTACACCTTC.

The chain joins TRBV5-4 to TRBJ2-3; TRBD2 agrees at 10 bases. Trimming cost V 3 bases and J 1 base; bases outside gene matches: 2. This CDR3 is 15 amino acids long. The germline CDR1 and CDR2 sequences are SGHNT and YYREEE (reference sequence). CDR3 region: CASSWGTSGTDTQYF. Written as DNA, the CDR3 is TGTGCCAGCAGCTGGGGGACTAGCGGCACAGATACGCAGTATTTT.

J is TRBJ2-1 and V is TRBV28; 9 bases match TRBD2. V dropped 7 bases and J dropped 4; count of bases not matched to a gene: 11. The germline V gene encodes CDR1 MDHEN and CDR2 SYDVKM. The CDR3 contains 16 residues. The DNA for the CDR3 is TGTGCCAGCACTCAGGCGGGTCTAGCGGGATACAATGAGCAGTTCTTC. Amino acids: CASTQAGLAGYNEQFF.

The chain uses TRBV30 and TRBJ1-1; 7 bases line up with TRBD1. Germline CDR1 and CDR2: GTSNPN and SVGIG (reference sequence). CDR3 length: 13 amino acids. V lost 5 bases to trimming and J lost 0 bases; unmatched junction nucleotides: 3. The CDR3 sequence: CAWQQGLNTEAFF. CDR3 in DNA: TGTGCCTGGCAACAGGGGTTGAACACTGAAGCTTTCTTT.

This rearrangement joins TRBV5-1 to TRBJ2-5; 7 positions agree with TRBD1. The CDR3 is 15 residues long. From germline, CDR1 is SGHRS and CDR2 YFSETQ. Unmatched junction bases numbered 7, after V lost 2 bases and J lost 3 bases. The CDR3 sequence: CASSFRAGGEETQYF. CDR3 DNA: TGCGCCAGCAGCTTCAGGGCAGGGGGTGAAGAGACCCAGTACTTC.

The rearrangement joins TRBV4-2 to TRBJ1-5; D not certain. The germline gives CDR1 LGHNA, CDR2 YNFKEQ. Deletions cut 4 bases from V and 0 bases from J, with 13 bases between. This CDR3 spans 16 amino acids. The CDR3 loop is CASSLEQLYSNQPQHF. Here the CDR3 DNA reads TGTGCCAGCAGCCTCGAACAGCTTTATAGCAATCAGCCCCAGCATTTT.

The CDR3 region has the DNA TGCGCCAGCAGCTTGTCGGGGGGCATAGATACGCAGTATTTT. Translating it yields CASSLSGGIDTQYF. The chain carries TRBV5-1 and TRBJ2-3, with D possibly matching TRBD2 (7 bases). The CDR3 consists of 14 residues. V lost 1 base, J lost 5 bases, and 11 bases lay in between. The germline V gene encodes CDR1 SGHRS and CDR2 YFSETQ. Full variable domain (rest looked up from reference TRBV5-1 and TRBJ2-3): KAGVTQTPRYLIKTRGQQVTLSCSPISGHRSVSWYQQTPGQGLQFLFEYFSETQRNKGNFPGRFSGRQFSNSRSEMNVSTLELGDSALYLCASSLSGGIDTQYFGPGTRLTVL.

This chain links TRBV6-6 with TRBJ2-2; tentative D call: TRBD2 (6 bases). This CDR3 has 16 amino acids. Trimming removed 5 bases from V and 0 bases from J, with 13 bases in between. Germline V gene sequence: CDR1 MNHNY, CDR2 SVGAGI (reference sequence). The chain's CDR3 is CASSQQGGSNTGELFF. CDR3 bases: TGTGCCAGCAGTCAGCAGGGAGGATCGAACACCGGGGAGCTGTTTTTT.

V gene TRBV19 combines with J gene TRBJ2-1, with 10 bases fitting TRBD2. V dropped 6 bases and J dropped 0; count of bases not matched to a gene: 8. The CDR3 contains 17 residues. The germline V gene has CDR1 LNHDA and CDR2 SQIVND (reference sequence). The CDR3 DNA follows: TGTGCCAGTAGAAAAGGAGCGGGAGGGTCCTCCTACAATGAGCAGTTCTTC. This codes for CASRKGAGGSSYNEQFF.

The gene calls are TRBV28 and TRBJ2-7; D remains ambiguous. The CDR3 is 15 residues long. Trimming stripped 6 bases from V and 1 base from J, with 16 bases between. CDR1 MDHEN and CDR2 SYDVKM come from the germline V gene. CDR3 in DNA: TGTGCCAGCAGCCCCGAGGCTAGTATTTCCTACGAGCAGTACTTC. This encodes CASSPEASISYEQYF.

This chain uses TRBV7-9 with TRBJ2-3, with TRBD2 matching over 9 bases. This CDR3 region has 18 residues. Germline values: CDR1 SEHNR, CDR2 FQNEAQ (reference sequence). The J segment lost 0 bases and the V segment lost 5 bases, leaving 12 bases of the junction unmatched. As DNA, the CDR3 is TGTGCCAGCAGCGCCAGCGTGGGGCTAGCGGGAAGCACAGATACGCAGTATTTT. This sequence encodes CASSASVGLAGSTDTQYF.

The genes are TRBV11-2 and TRBJ2-2; no clear D gene. V was pared by 0 bases and J by 3 bases, with 11 bases between. The CDR3 spans 16 residues. Germline V gene lookup returns CDR1 SGHAT and CDR2 FQNNGV. CDR3 nucleotide sequence: TGTGCCAGCAGCTTAGATCGTTGGGCGCACACCGGGGAGCTGTTTTTT. Its protein is CASSLDRWAHTGELFF.

The gene calls are TRBV2 and TRBJ1-1; 8 positions agree with TRBD1. This CDR3 contains 14 residues. V lost 6 bases, J lost 4 bases, and 7 bases stayed unmatched. Germline V CDR1 and CDR2: SNHLY, FYNNEI. The CDR3 loop reads CASRAQGVVTEAFF. The CDR3 coding sequence is TGTGCCAGCAGGGCACAGGGGGTAGTCACTGAAGCTTTCTTT.

V usage is TRBV7-2 and J usage is TRBJ2-2, with TRBD2 matching 7 bases. After removal of 5 bases from V and 4 bases from J, the junction contained 10 bases not matched to a gene. The CDR3 is 16 residues long. Germline CDR1 reads SGHTA; CDR2 reads FQGNSA. CDR3 sequence (DNA): TGTGCCAGCAGCCTCAGACTAGCAGGACGCACCGGGGAGCTGTTTTTT. Its protein is CASSLRLAGRTGELFF.

This chain joins TRBV28 and TRBJ1-2; possible D gene TRBD1, 6 bases. The CDR3 spans 14 residues. Germline V gives CDR1 MDHEN, CDR2 SYDVKM. Between the trimmed V and J ends, which lost 8 bases and 8 bases, there was a span of 21 bases. CDR3 sequence reads: CASSIIQGSKGYTF. The CDR3 DNA follows: TGTGCCAGCTCTATAATACAGGGAAGCAAAGGCTACACCTTC.

The V call is TRBV28, the J call TRBJ2-1; no clear D. CDR3 length: 12 amino acids. V gave up 7 bases and J gave up 8 bases, with 12 bases separating them. Germline CDR1 and CDR2: MDHEN and SYDVKM. The CDR3 reads CASTRSSYEQFF. The CDR3 DNA is TGTGCCAGCACCAGAAGTAGCTATGAGCAGTTCTTC.

This chain uses TRBV5-1 with TRBJ2-1; the D call may be TRBD1 or TRBD2 (5 bases each). Germline V gene lookup returns CDR1 SGHRS and CDR2 YFSETQ. The V and J ends lost 3 bases and 4 bases respectively, with 11 bases between them. The CDR3 runs 14 residues. Here the CDR3 DNA reads TGCGCCAGCAGCTCGTCAGGGACGTACAATGAGCAGTTCTTC. Translated: CASSSSGTYNEQFF. Variable domain in full (rest from reference TRBV5-1 and TRBJ2-1): KAGVTQTPRYLIKTRGQQVTLSCSPISGHRSVSWYQQTPGQGLQFLFEYFSETQRNKGNFPGRFSGRQFSNSRSEMNVSTLELGDSALYLCASSSSGTYNEQFFGPGTRLTVL.

The V and J genes are TRBV19 and TRBJ2-1; 16 nucleotides agree with TRBD2. Germline-derived CDR1 and CDR2 are LNHDA and SQIVND (reference sequence). V lost 4 bases and J lost 2; bases outside the gene matches: 2. The CDR3 sequence is 17 residues long. CDR3 sequence: CASSRGTSGRAYNEQFF. The DNA for the CDR3 is TGTGCCAGTAGTAGGGGGACTAGCGGGAGGGCCTACAATGAGCAGTTCTTC.

The rearrangement joins TRBV11-2 to TRBJ2-1; a weak D match, TRBD2 (6 bases). The CDR3 sequence is 15 residues long. CDR1 is SGHAT, CDR2 FQNNGV, per germline. Trimming took 5 bases from V and 0 from J, leaving 11 bases between them. Here the CDR3 DNA reads TGTGCCAGCAGCCTTAGGCGGGACTCCTACAATGAGCAGTTCTTC. Translation: CASSLRRDSYNEQFF.

The table lists this clone with a few counts. The chain uses TRBV6-5 and TRBJ2-7; 8 positions agree with TRBD1. Unmatched junction bases numbered 10, after V lost 6 bases and J lost 3 bases. The germline V gene has CDR1 MNHEY and CDR2 SVGAGI. The CDR3 has 15 amino acids. Written as DNA, the CDR3 is TGTGCCAGCAGCGGCCGGGACAGGAGACTCTACGAGCAGTACTTC. This translates into CASSGRDRRLYEQYF.

The J gene is TRBJ1-2, the V gene TRBV6-5; 8 nucleotides agree with TRBD1. The V and J ends lost 0 bases and 6 bases, in that order; junction bases with no gene match: 6. Germline V CDR1 and CDR2: MNHEY, SVGAGI. The CDR3 has 15 residues. The CDR3 loop is CASSYSPRTGNGYTF. The CDR3 coding sequence is TGTGCCAGCAGTTACTCCCCCCGGACAGGGAATGGCTACACCTTC.

The chain combines TRBV7-8 with TRBJ1-1; no reliable D call. V was cut by 2 bases and J by 1 base, with 14 bases left in between. This CDR3 has 16 amino acids. Per germline, CDR1 SGHVS and CDR2 FQNEAQ. The CDR3 DNA sequence: TGTGCCAGCAGCTTATCTCAGATCCTACAGAACACTGAAGCTTTCTTT. Amino acids: CASSLSQILQNTEAFF.

Comments on this clone: Other DNA sequences in this sample translate to the same CDR3. This rearrangement joins TRBV4-2 to TRBJ2-7; D is uncertain. Germline CDR1 and CDR2: LGHNA and YNFKEQ. V shed 4 bases and J shed 6 bases, with 19 bases lying between them. There are 15 residues in the CDR3. CDR3: CASSPSMVGPIEQYF. Written as DNA, the CDR3 is TGTGCCAGCAGCCCGTCGATGGTTGGGCCAATCGAGCAGTACTTC.

V is TRBV6-5 and J is TRBJ2-5; tentatively, D is TRBD1 (5 bases). CDR1 is MNHEY and CDR2 is SVGAGI in the germline V gene. Deletions cut 0 bases from V and 4 bases from J, with 9 bases between. The CDR3 is 14 residues long. Written as DNA, the CDR3 is TGTGCCAGCAGTTACTCAGGGGTTCGAGAGACCCAGTACTTC. Residues: CASSYSGVRETQYF.

The chain uses TRBV6-6 and TRBJ1-5, with 9 bases that match TRBD1. V trimming: 6 bases; J trimming: 6 bases; junction bases outside the gene matches: 9. The CDR3 sequence is 15 residues long. CDR1 MNHNY and CDR2 SVGAGI come from the germline V gene (reference sequence). CDR3 DNA sequence: TGTGCCAGCAGCAAGGACAGGGGTATGAGTCAGCCCCAGCATTTT. It translates to CASSKDRGMSQPQHF.